Listed here are 18 T cell receptor beta chains from one sample, sequenced in a study of OX40 agonist ivuxolimab in advanced cancers. Using immunoSEQ multiplex PCR, the repertoire was profiled, and TCRdb retains in-frame clones only, with some absent. The table shows approximately 50,000 clones, with about 93% occurring only once. Sample: CD4+ or CD8+ T cells sorted from blood, taken in a trial of the OX40 agonist ivuxolimab. The receptor source for this set is an adult with an advanced solid tumor such as melanoma, head and neck, liver or kidney cancer.

This clone was recorded a few times. The chain is built from TRBV25-1 and TRBJ1-2; D uncertain. V lost 2 bases and J lost 6, with 7 bases in between. Germline CDR1 reads MGHDK; CDR2 reads SYGVNS. The CDR3 length is 12 residues. The CDR3 is CASSERGDGYTF. As DNA, the CDR3 is TGTGCCAGCAGTGAACGGGGAGATGGCTACACCTTC.

The chain employs TRBV9 and TRBJ2-7, with a tentative D call TRBD2 (5 bases). The CDR3 sequence is 12 residues long. Germline V lookup: CDR1 SGDLS, CDR2 YYNGEE. V lost 0 bases and J 6 bases, leaving 7 bases between the germline ends. CDR3 amino acids: CASSVGGGEQYF. For the CDR3, the DNA is TGTGCCAGCAGCGTAGGAGGAGGCGAGCAGTACTTC.

The gene calls are TRBV7-8 and TRBJ2-7; TRBD2 is a possible D gene (5 bases). CDR3 size: 14 residues. V was clipped by 1 base and J by 1 base, with 8 bases between them. CDR1 is SGHVS, CDR2 FQNEAQ, per germline. The CDR3 sequence is CASSLVGRSYEQYF. CDR3 DNA sequence: TGTGCCAGCAGCTTAGTAGGGAGATCCTACGAGCAGTACTTC.

The chain employs TRBV5-8 and TRBJ2-3; 9 bases match TRBD2. This CDR3 has 16 amino acids. Trimming took 2 bases from V and 3 from J; bases not matched to a gene: 7. Germline-derived CDR1 and CDR2 are SGHTS and YDEGEE. CDR3 loop: CASSFHSGSGTDTQYF. Here the CDR3 DNA reads TGTGCCAGCAGCTTTCATAGCGGGAGCGGAACAGATACGCAGTATTTT.

The chain carries TRBV5-6 and TRBJ1-2, with unresolved D. This CDR3 spans 14 amino acids. V lost 1 base, J lost 1 base, and 8 bases lay in between. Germline V lookup: CDR1 SGHDT, CDR2 YYEEEE. The CDR3 DNA sequence: TGTGCCAGCAGCTTGTATGGAAGTAACTATGGCTACACCTTC. Protein product: CASSLYGSNYGYTF.

In nucleotides, the CDR3 is TGTGCCAGAGGTCTCAGTTACACCGGGGAGCTGTTTTTT. This translates into CARGLSYTGELFF. The chain recombines TRBV2 with TRBJ2-2; D is unclear. The V and J ends lost 9 bases and 3 bases respectively, with 11 bases between them. Germline values: CDR1 SNHLY, CDR2 FYNNEI. This CDR3 spans 13 amino acids.

This chain uses TRBV9 with TRBJ1-1; D remains ambiguous. This CDR3 contains 14 residues. The ends were cut back, 3 bases at V and 5 bases at J, with 14 bases in the middle. Germline CDR1 reads SGDLS; CDR2 reads YYNGEE. CDR3 DNA sequence: TGTGCCAGCAGCGCAGTGGGTCACCCAACTGAAGCTTTCTTT. It yields the protein CASSAVGHPTEAFF.

This chain connects TRBV9 to TRBJ2-5, with TRBD1 matching over 9 bases. Trimming at V came to 0 bases and at J to 2 bases, leaving 2 bases not matched to a gene. This CDR3 spans 15 amino acids. Germline V CDR1 and CDR2: SGDLS, YYNGEE. CDR3 sequence reads: CASSVGTGAQETQYF. CDR3 bases: TGTGCCAGCAGCGTAGGGACAGGGGCGCAAGAGACCCAGTACTTC. Full variable domain (missing parts from reference TRBV9 and TRBJ2-5): DSGVTQTPKHLITATGQRVTLRCSPRSGDLSVYWYQQSLDQGLQFLIQYYNGEERAKGNILERFSAQQFPDLHSELNLSSLELGDSALYFCASSVGTGAQETQYFGPGTRLLVL.

This chain joins TRBV30 and TRBJ2-3; D perhaps matches TRBD2 (6 bases). V lost 1 base and J lost 4, with 9 bases in between. The germline gives CDR1 GTSNPN, CDR2 SVGIG (reference sequence). The length of the CDR3 is 13 residues. CDR3 in amino acids: CAWSATRADTQYF. Written as DNA, the CDR3 is TGTGCCTGGAGTGCGACTAGAGCAGATACGCAGTATTTT.

The chain couples TRBV6-1 to TRBJ1-5; D is possibly TRBD1 (5 bases). The germline CDR1 and CDR2 sequences are MNHNS and SASEGT. The CDR3 spans 15 residues. V lost 6 bases to trimming and J lost 0 bases, with 12 bases between them. Written as DNA, the CDR3 is TGTGCCAGCAGGGTTACAGGAAATAGCAATCAGCCCCAGCATTTT. Its translation: CASRVTGNSNQPQHF.

This clone was recorded only once. The rearrangement uses TRBV6-6 and TRBJ2-2; the D is unclear. The CDR3 sequence is 14 residues long. V gave up 2 bases and J gave up 5 bases, with 9 bases separating them. Germline loops: CDR1 MNHNY, CDR2 SVGAGI (reference sequence). The CDR3 reads CASSYGAFTGELFF. The CDR3 nucleotides are TGTGCCAGCAGTTACGGTGCTTTTACCGGGGAGCTGTTTTTT.

The V gene is TRBV6-5, the J gene TRBJ2-2, with 7 bases lining up with TRBD1. This CDR3 has 16 residues. V lost 0 bases, J lost 3 bases, and 4 bases stayed unmatched. Germline CDR1 is MNHEY and CDR2 is SVGAGI. The CDR3 sequence: CASSYSGTVYTGELFF. The CDR3 DNA reads TGTGCCAGCAGTTACTCGGGGACAGTCTACACCGGGGAGCTGTTTTTT.

This clone was detected only once. The DNA of the CDR3 is TGTGCCAGCAGCGTAGGGGGGGCAGGCTACGAGCAGTACTTC. Translation: CASSVGGAGYEQYF. The rearrangement links TRBV9 to TRBJ2-7; D is tentatively TRBD1 or TRBD2 (6 bases each). The length of the CDR3 is 14 residues. With 0 bases removed from V and 3 bases from J, the gap between germline ends came to 10 bases. Germline V gene lookup returns CDR1 SGDLS and CDR2 YYNGEE.

J is TRBJ1-4 and V is TRBV5-6, with D possibly being TRBD1 (6 bases). This CDR3 has 12 amino acids. CDR1 is SGHDT, CDR2 YYEEEE, per germline. Trimming removed 6 bases from V and 8 bases from J, with 11 bases in between. Here the CDR3 reads CASNTGIEKLFF. The CDR3 coding sequence is TGTGCCAGCAACACAGGGATCGAAAAACTGTTTTTT.

The genes are TRBV27 and TRBJ2-7, with D possibly being TRBD1 or TRBD2 (5 bases each). The CDR3 extends over 11 amino acids. Trimming shortened V by 5 bases and J by 4 bases, and 6 bases separated the two germline ends. Germline V CDR1 and CDR2: MNHEY, SMNVEV (reference sequence). CDR3 in DNA: TGTGCCAGCAGTGGGGGTTACGAGCAGTACTTC. Translated: CASSGGYEQYF.

The rearrangement joins TRBV4-3 to TRBJ2-2; D might be TRBD1 or TRBD2, each matching 5 bases. The germline gives CDR1 LGHNA, CDR2 YSLEER. The CDR3 is 16 amino acids. V lost 6 bases to trimming and J lost 1 base, with 15 bases between them. The CDR3, as DNA: TGCGCCAGCAGTCTTGGGGACGGGATGAACACCGGGGAGCTGTTTTTT. Amino acids: CASSLGDGMNTGELFF.

V gene TRBV21-1 combines with J gene TRBJ2-5; TRBD2 is the table's D call, not checked against the DNA. TRBV21-1 is annotated as a pseudogene. The CDR3 totals 16 residues. CDR3 amino acids: CASSKERPRAQETQYF. Written as DNA, the CDR3 is TGTGCCAGCAGCAAAGAACGGCCGAGGGCCCAAGAGACCCAGTACTTC.

V usage is TRBV6-1 and J usage is TRBJ2-1, with 8 bases aligning to TRBD2. Trimming removed 3 bases from V and 10 bases from J; junction bases left unmatched: 11. The length of the CDR3 is 15 residues. CDR1 is MNHNS, CDR2 SASEGT, per germline. The CDR3 nucleotides are TGTGCCAGCAGTGATACGGGACTAGTCGCTTGGGAGCAGTTCTTC. Translated, it gives CASSDTGLVAWEQFF.